Following are 20 T cell receptor beta chains from one sample sequenced in a study of blood T cell repertoires in COVID-19. The table came from immunoSEQ multiplex PCR; TCRdb's copy has only in-frame clones and leaves some out. The sample contains just under 70,000 clones, 86% of which appear only once. The material sequenced was peripheral blood. The origin of the receptors is a young man with acute or convalescent COVID-19.

This clone was recorded at least ten times. CDR3 protein: CASSQVVGEDYGYTF. CDR3 coding DNA: TGCGCCAGCAGCCAAGTTGTGGGGGAGGACTATGGCTACACCTTC. The chain couples TRBV4-3 to TRBJ1-2, with a possible D match to TRBD1 (5 bases). V lost 1 base and J 3 bases, leaving 12 bases between the germline ends. Germline V lookup: CDR1 LGHNA, CDR2 YSLEER. The CDR3 has 15 amino acids.

This clone has only one observation. CDR3 nucleotide sequence: TGTGCCAGCAGCTCCGGGACTAGCGAGCTGAACACCGGGGAGCTGTTTTTT. Its protein is CASSSGTSELNTGELFF. This chain joins TRBV7-9 and TRBJ2-2, with 10 bases matching TRBD2. CDR1 SEHNR and CDR2 FQNEAQ come from the germline V gene (reference sequence). CDR3 length: 17 residues. The V gene end was trimmed by 4 bases and the J gene end by 1 base; junction bases not matched to a gene: 6.

The V and J genes are TRBV30 and TRBJ1-4; D gene uncertain. The CDR3 spans 13 residues. The ends were cut back, 2 bases at V and 7 bases at J, with 11 bases in the middle. Per germline, CDR1 GTSNPN and CDR2 SVGIG (reference sequence). The CDR3 nucleotides are TGTGCCTGGAGTCTAAGACACAGTGAAAAACTGTTTTTT. Translation gives CAWSLRHSEKLFF.

This clone is a singleton in its sample. As DNA, the CDR3 is TGTGCCAGCAGCCTGGAGGGAATTCAAGCTTTCTTT. This gives the protein CASSLEGIQAFF. The gene calls are TRBV28 and TRBJ1-1; D is ambiguous. Per germline, CDR1 MDHEN and CDR2 SYDVKM. The CDR3 is 12 residues long. The V end lost 6 bases, the J end lost 9 bases, and 14 bases lay between the germline ends.

The chain carries TRBV6-5 and TRBJ2-2, with 9 bases that match TRBD2. Losses at the gene ends were 11 bases for V and 5 bases for J; bases not matched to a gene: 9. The CDR3 runs to 14 residues. Germline CDR1 and CDR2: MNHEY and SVGAGI. The CDR3 sequence is CAATGTSRTGELFF. The CDR3, as DNA: TGTGCCGCAACGGGGACTAGCAGGACCGGGGAGCTGTTTTTT.

The CDR3 DNA reads TGTGCCAGCAGCTTCGGGACTAGCAGAAGCACAGATACGCAGTATTTT. Protein product: CASSFGTSRSTDTQYF. The V call is TRBV7-9, the J call TRBJ2-3; 9 nucleotides align to TRBD2. The CDR3 sequence is 16 residues long. Germline lookup yields CDR1 SEHNR and CDR2 FQNEAQ (reference sequence). V shed 3 bases, J shed 0 bases, and the junction held 4 bases outside the gene matches.

V usage is TRBV19 and J usage is TRBJ2-2; D not resolved. The CDR3 spans 15 residues. From germline, CDR1 is LNHDA and CDR2 SQIVND (reference sequence). Trimming pared 7 bases from V and 2 bases from J, leaving 14 bases between. The chain's CDR3 is CASNEHLPNTGELFF. The CDR3 DNA sequence: TGTGCCAGTAATGAACACCTTCCTAACACCGGGGAGCTGTTTTTT.

The CDR3 bases are TGCGCCAGCAGTGCTTGGACTAGCGGGAGTGTCAAGACCCAGTACTTC. It yields the protein CASSAWTSGSVKTQYF. The chain employs TRBV10-1 and TRBJ2-5; 13 bases match TRBD2. V gave up 4 bases and J gave up 6 bases; unmatched junction bases: 8. The CDR3 consists of 16 residues. Per the germline V gene, CDR1 is WNHNN and CDR2 is SYGVQD (reference sequence).

The rearrangement joins TRBV5-1 to TRBJ2-1, with D possibly TRBD2 on 5 matching bases. V lost 0 bases to trimming and J lost 6 bases, with 13 bases between them. The germline gives CDR1 SGHRS, CDR2 YFSETQ. This CDR3 region has 15 residues. CDR3 coding DNA: TGCGCCAGCAGCTTGGTCGGCGGAGGAATCAATGAGCAGTTCTTC. Its protein product is CASSLVGGGINEQFF.

This clone turned up a few times. The chain uses TRBV7-2 and TRBJ1-5, with unresolved D. The V and J ends lost 4 bases and 7 bases respectively, with 8 bases between them. Germline loops: CDR1 SGHTA, CDR2 FQGNSA. This CDR3 is built from 12 residues. The CDR3 DNA sequence: TGTGCCAGCAGCTCTGTAAGCCAGCCCCAGCATTTT. This codes for CASSSVSQPQHF.

The genes are TRBV21-1 and TRBJ2-5; TRBD2 is the table's D call, not checked against the DNA. TRBV21-1 is tagged as a pseudogene. The CDR3 has 15 amino acids. The DNA of the CDR3 is TGTGCCAGCCGGATGGGGGGGCACCTTCAAGAGACCCAGTACTTC. This translates into CASRMGGHLQETQYF.

The CDR3 sequence is CASSESRTSGRYQETQYF. The DNA of the CDR3 is TGCGCCAGCAGTGAGTCGAGGACTAGCGGGAGGTACCAAGAGACCCAGTACTTC. This sequence joins TRBV10-2 and TRBJ2-5; 14 nucleotides line up with TRBD2. Looked up from germline, CDR1 is WSHSY and CDR2 is SAAADI. V lost 0 bases and J lost 0; bases outside the gene matches: 3. This CDR3 spans 18 amino acids.

The chain uses TRBV6-5 and TRBJ1-1, with a tentative D call TRBD1 (5 bases). The germline gives CDR1 MNHEY, CDR2 SVGAGI. Deletions cut 0 bases from V and 8 bases from J, with 10 bases between. This CDR3 has 13 amino acids. CDR3 loop: CASSYSKGVEAFF. CDR3 DNA sequence: TGTGCCAGCAGTTACTCGAAAGGGGTAGAAGCTTTCTTT.

The CDR3 region is CASSRADYYGYTF. The CDR3 coding sequence is TGTGCCAGCTCACGTGCAGACTACTATGGCTACACCTTC. This chain links TRBV18 with TRBJ1-2; the D is unclear. CDR1 and CDR2 (germline): KGHSH, LQKENI. Trimming removed 4 bases at V and 3 bases at J, with 9 bases between. CDR3 length: 13 amino acids.

This chain uses TRBV30 with TRBJ2-7, with TRBD2 as a possible D gene (6 bases). Trimming shortened V by 2 bases and J by 1 base, and 15 bases separated the two germline ends. CDR3 length equals 15 residues. CDR1 is GTSNPN, CDR2 SVGIG, per germline (reference sequence). The CDR3 is CAWSRGLLGSYEQYF. DNA for the CDR3: TGTGCCTGGAGTAGGGGACTCCTGGGGTCCTACGAGCAGTACTTC.

V and J are TRBV7-2 and TRBJ2-3, with TRBD1 matching 7 bases. This CDR3 has 13 residues. J gave up 3 bases and V 5 bases, and 2 bases lay outside the gene matches. Germline CDR1 reads SGHTA; CDR2 reads FQGNSA. The CDR3 sequence is CASSPRGTDTQYF. The DNA for the CDR3 is TGTGCCAGCAGCCCCAGGGGGACAGATACGCAGTATTTT.

The chain is built from TRBV9 and TRBJ2-3, with TRBD2 matching over 13 bases. The CDR3 runs 16 residues. V was clipped by 4 bases and J by 5 bases; unmatched bases: 7. The germline CDR1 and CDR2 sequences are SGDLS and YYNGEE. CDR3 nucleotide sequence: TGTGCCAGCAGCCCTGGGACTAGCGGGACCCAAGATACGCAGTATTTT. Translation: CASSPGTSGTQDTQYF.

This sequence joins TRBV10-2 and TRBJ1-5; D unresolved. Germline CDR1 WSHSY, CDR2 SAAADI. The CDR3 contains 12 residues. Trimming took off 5 bases at V and 3 bases at J, with 5 bases between the two ends. The CDR3 region has the DNA TGCGCCAGCAGTACAGCCAATCAGCCCCAGCATTTT. It specifies CASSTANQPQHF.

The chain is built from TRBV5-4 and TRBJ2-1; D remains unclear. Per the germline V gene, CDR1 is SGHNT and CDR2 is YYREEE (reference sequence). V gave up 4 bases and J gave up 0 bases, with 11 bases separating them. The CDR3 runs to 15 residues. The CDR3 sequence: CASSPRSFSYNEQFF. The CDR3 region has the DNA TGTGCCAGCAGCCCACGGAGCTTCTCCTACAATGAGCAGTTCTTC.

V gene TRBV4-1 combines with J gene TRBJ2-3, with no clear D. CDR1 is MGHRA, CDR2 YSYEKL, per germline. CDR3 length equals 18 residues. V was shortened by 2 bases and J by 4 bases, with 22 bases between the two germline ends. CDR3 DNA: TGCGCCAGCAGCCAACTCGGCCTCGACTTTCGTGTGTCAGATACGCAGTATTTT. This translates into CASSQLGLDFRVSDTQYF.